The source of this TCR beta chain is a study of technical replicates of blood from a few donors. Germline CDR1 SNHLY, CDR2 FYNNEI. V dropped 6 bases and J dropped 7; count of bases not matched to a gene: 3. The CDR3 totals 13 residues. Assay used: immunoSEQ multiplex PCR; TCRdb lists only in-frame clones, some missing. This sample yields around 57,000 clones, of which about 96% are seen a single time; 0.19% belongs to the top ten. The TCR was taken from a human donor in good health. The V call is TRBV2, the J call TRBJ2-3; 11 positions match TRBD2. Sequenced input: T cells isolated from PBMCs. CDR3 nucleotide sequence: TGTGCCAGCAGCCGGACTAGCGGGTATACGCAGTATTTT. Translating gives CASSRTSGYTQYF.